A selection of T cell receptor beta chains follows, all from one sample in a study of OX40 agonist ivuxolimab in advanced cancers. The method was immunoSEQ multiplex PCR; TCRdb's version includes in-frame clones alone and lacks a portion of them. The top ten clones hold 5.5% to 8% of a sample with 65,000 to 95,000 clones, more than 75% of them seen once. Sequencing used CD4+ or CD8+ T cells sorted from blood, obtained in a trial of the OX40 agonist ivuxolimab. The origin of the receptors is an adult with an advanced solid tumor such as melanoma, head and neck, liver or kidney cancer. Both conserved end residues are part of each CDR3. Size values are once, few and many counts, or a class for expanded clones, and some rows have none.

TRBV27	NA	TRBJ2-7	CASSLTGGLGYEQYF
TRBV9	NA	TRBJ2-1	CASSVGSGRALSSYNEQFF
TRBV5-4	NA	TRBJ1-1	CASSQGTVAFF
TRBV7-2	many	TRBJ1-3	CASSSTLSGNTIYF
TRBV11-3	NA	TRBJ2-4	CASSLASGQAKNIQYF
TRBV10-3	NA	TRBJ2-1	CAISEKAANSYNEQFF
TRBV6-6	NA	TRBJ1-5	CASLKPTGGGQPQHF
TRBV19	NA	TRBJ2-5	CASSLGSGGETQYF
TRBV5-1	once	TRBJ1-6	CASSLGQTNNSPLHF
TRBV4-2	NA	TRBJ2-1	CASSQETGKYYNEQFF
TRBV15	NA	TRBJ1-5	CATTLDKGNQPQHF
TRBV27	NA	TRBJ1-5	CASRFTGVGQPQHF
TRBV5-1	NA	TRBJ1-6	CASSLFQGSSYNSPLHF
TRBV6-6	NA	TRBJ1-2	CASKRDRDDYGYTF
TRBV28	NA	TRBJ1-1	CASRTGFTEAFF
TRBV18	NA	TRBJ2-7	CASSPLSAGSAYEQYF
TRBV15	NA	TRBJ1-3	CATSRDLRDSGNTIYF
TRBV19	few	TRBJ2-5	CASSIQDRESQYF
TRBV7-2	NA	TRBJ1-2	CASSLGGQLAYGYTF
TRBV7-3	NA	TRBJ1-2	CASSPSWSDGYTF